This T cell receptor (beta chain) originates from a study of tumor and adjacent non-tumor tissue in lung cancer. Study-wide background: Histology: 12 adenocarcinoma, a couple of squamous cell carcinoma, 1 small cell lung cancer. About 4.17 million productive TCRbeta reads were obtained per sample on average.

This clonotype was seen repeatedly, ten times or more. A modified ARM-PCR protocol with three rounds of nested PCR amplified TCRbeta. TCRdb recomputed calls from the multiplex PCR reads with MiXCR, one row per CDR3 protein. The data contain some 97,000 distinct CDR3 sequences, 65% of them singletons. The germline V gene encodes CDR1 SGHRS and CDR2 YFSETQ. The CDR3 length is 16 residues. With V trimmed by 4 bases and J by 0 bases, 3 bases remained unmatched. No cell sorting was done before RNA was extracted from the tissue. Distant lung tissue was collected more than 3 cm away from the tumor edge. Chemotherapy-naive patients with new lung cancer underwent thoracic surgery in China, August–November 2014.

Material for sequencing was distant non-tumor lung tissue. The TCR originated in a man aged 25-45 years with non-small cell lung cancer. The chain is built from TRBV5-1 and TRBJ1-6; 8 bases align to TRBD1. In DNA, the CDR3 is TGCGCCAGCAGCCTTACAGGGGGCTCCTATAATTCACCCCTCCACTTT. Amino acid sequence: CASSLTGGSYNSPLHF.